The 24 T cell receptor beta chains below come from one sample, sequenced in a study of blood T cell repertoires in COVID-19. Clones were sequenced by immunoSEQ multiplex PCR, and TCRdb holds only the in-frame ones, with some missing. The table includes about 340,000 clones, around nine tenths detected once. Sequenced sample: peripheral blood. The receptors were gathered from a woman between 18 and 29 years old who had recovered from COVID-19.

The chain couples TRBV7-2 to TRBJ2-3, with 8 bases fitting TRBD2. Germline V gene data show CDR1 as SGHTA and CDR2 as FQGNSA. The ends lost 1 base at V and 6 bases at J; junction bases unmatched: 9. The CDR3 is 16 amino acids. This CDR3 is CASSLGGAGAGDTQYF. In DNA, the CDR3 is TGTGCCAGCAGCTTAGGGGGAGCGGGAGCAGGGGATACGCAGTATTTT.

V usage is TRBV5-1 and J usage is TRBJ2-3; 9 bases are shared with TRBD2. In germline, CDR1 is SGHRS, CDR2 YFSETQ. V lost 1 base to trimming and J lost 7 bases; unmatched junction nucleotides: 7. The CDR3 loop spans 15 amino acids. Here the CDR3 reads CASSLSREGRNTQYF. The CDR3 region has the DNA TGCGCCAGCAGCTTGTCGCGGGAGGGCCGAAATACGCAGTATTTT.

V usage is TRBV5-1 and J usage is TRBJ2-1; 8 bases map to TRBD1. This CDR3 region has 17 residues. Trimming cost V 3 bases and J 4 bases; bases outside gene matches: 12. Germline loops: CDR1 SGHRS, CDR2 YFSETQ. The CDR3 sequence is CASSSQGRTGRYNEQFF. CDR3 nucleotide sequence: TGCGCCAGCAGCTCCCAGGGTCGGACAGGGCGATACAATGAGCAGTTCTTC.

This clone is a singleton in its sample. This chain links TRBV24-1 with TRBJ2-7; D perhaps matches TRBD2 (6 bases). V dropped 12 bases and J dropped 2 bases, with 25 bases sitting between them. The CDR3 sequence is 16 residues long. Germline CDR1 KGHDR, CDR2 SFDVKD. The CDR3 reads CAELHPPPQRAYEQYV. CDR3 nucleotide sequence: TGTGCCGAGCTACACCCGCCACCGCAGCGGGCCTACGAGCAGTACGTC.

The genes are TRBV14 and TRBJ1-2; 10 positions match TRBD1. Trimming removed 0 bases from V and 8 bases from J; junction bases left unmatched: 6. CDR1 is SGHDN and CDR2 is FVKESK in the germline V gene. CDR3 size: 15 residues. The CDR3 spells CASSQEVTGGRGYTF. The DNA for the CDR3 is TGTGCCAGCAGCCAAGAGGTGACAGGGGGCAGAGGCTACACCTTC.

The chain recombines TRBV7-2 with TRBJ1-1; no clear D gene. Germline assignment: CDR1 SGHTA and CDR2 FQGNSA. The CDR3 is 15 amino acids. With 3 bases removed from V and 0 bases from J, the gap between germline ends came to 11 bases. The CDR3 sequence is CASSFGSPMNTEAFF. CDR3 bases: TGTGCCAGCAGCTTCGGTAGCCCAATGAACACTGAAGCTTTCTTT.

The rearrangement joins TRBV9 to TRBJ2-3, with 7 bases fitting TRBD2. This CDR3 is 15 amino acids long. Per germline, CDR1 SGDLS and CDR2 YYNGEE. V lost 0 bases to trimming and J lost 6 bases; unmatched junction nucleotides: 7. The CDR3 sequence is CASSVVPAGLDTQYF. CDR3 nucleotide sequence: TGTGCCAGCAGCGTAGTTCCAGCGGGATTGGATACGCAGTATTTT. Variable domain in full (rest from reference TRBV9 and TRBJ2-3): DSGVTQTPKHLITATGQRVTLRCSPRSGDLSVYWYQQSLDQGLQFLIQYYNGEERAKGNILERFSAQQFPDLHSELNLSSLELGDSALYFCASSVVPAGLDTQYFGPGTRLTVL.

This clone is a singleton in its sample. V and J are TRBV11-2 and TRBJ1-2; no definite D call. The germline gives CDR1 SGHAT, CDR2 FQNNGV. V lost 5 bases to trimming and J lost 5 bases, with 18 bases between them. The CDR3 contains 15 residues. The CDR3 region has the DNA TGTGCCAGCAGCCATCCAGGAGGTACCAGTTATGGCTACACCTTC. Translated: CASSHPGGTSYGYTF.

This clone was recorded a few times. V is TRBV27 and J is TRBJ2-1; 14 bases match TRBD2. The germline V gene has CDR1 MNHEY and CDR2 SMNVEV (reference sequence). Trimming removed 3 bases from V and 0 bases from J; junction bases left unmatched: 1. The CDR3 sequence is 17 residues long. The CDR3 loop reads CASSLGLAGVSYNEQFF. The CDR3 DNA follows: TGTGCCAGCAGTTTGGGACTAGCGGGAGTCTCCTACAATGAGCAGTTCTTC.

The rearrangement uses TRBV6-5 and TRBJ2-3, with a weak D call TRBD2 (6 bases). Trimming left V 0 bases short and J 1 base short, with 8 bases between. CDR3 length: 15 residues. Looked up from germline, CDR1 is MNHEY and CDR2 is SVGAGI. CDR3 bases: TGTGCCAGCAGTTACTCAGGGGAGGGCACAGATACGCAGTATTTT. Amino acids: CASSYSGEGTDTQYF.

CDR3 sequence: CASSPGGEFTGELFF. Here the CDR3 DNA reads TGTGCCAGCTCACCAGGGGGGGAGTTCACCGGGGAGCTGTTTTTT. The V gene is TRBV18, the J gene TRBJ2-2; 7 positions agree with TRBD2. The CDR3 covers 15 residues. V shed 2 bases and J 4 bases; nucleotides not matched to a gene: 4. Looked up from germline, CDR1 is KGHSH and CDR2 is LQKENI.

The chain joins TRBV4-1 to TRBJ2-2, with TRBD2 matching 11 bases. The CDR3 length is 17 residues. Germline lookup yields CDR1 MGHRA and CDR2 YSYEKL. V gave up 2 bases and J gave up 1 base; unmatched junction bases: 3. CDR3 nucleotide sequence: TGCGCCAGCAGCCAACCTACTAGCGGGAGGAACACCGGGGAGCTGTTTTTT. This translates into CASSQPTSGRNTGELFF.

The rearrangement links TRBV11-2 to TRBJ1-2; 7 nucleotides match TRBD1. The CDR3 consists of 16 residues. The V segment lost 4 bases and the J segment 0 bases; nucleotides outside the gene matches: 8. CDR1 and CDR2 (germline): SGHAT, FQNNGV. The CDR3 nucleotides are TGTGCCAGCAGCTCGCCGACAGGGAGCCCTAACTATGGCTACACCTTC. It is translated as CASSSPTGSPNYGYTF.

V gene TRBV19 combines with J gene TRBJ1-5, with D possibly being TRBD1 (6 bases). The CDR3 spans 17 residues. Deletions cut 7 bases from V and 3 bases from J, with 22 bases between. Per the germline V gene, CDR1 is LNHDA and CDR2 is SQIVND (reference sequence). This CDR3 is CASMSETGSTLNQPQHF. In DNA, the CDR3 is TGTGCCAGTATGTCCGAGACAGGTTCGACCCTCAATCAGCCCCAGCATTTT.

The chain uses TRBV19 and TRBJ2-7; TRBD2 matches 7 bases. Germline V gives CDR1 LNHDA, CDR2 SQIVND (reference sequence). CDR3 length: 15 amino acids. Germline trimming cut 7 bases from V and 2 bases from J; bases unmatched to any gene: 11. The chain's CDR3 is CASNPLATRTYEQYV. For the CDR3, the DNA is TGTGCCAGTAACCCACTAGCGACAAGAACCTACGAGCAGTACGTC.

This clone was observed once. The chain uses TRBV24-1 and TRBJ2-7; 9 bases agree with TRBD1. From germline, CDR1 is KGHDR and CDR2 SFDVKD. The CDR3 extends over 16 amino acids. V trimming: 4 bases; J trimming: 7 bases; junction bases outside the gene matches: 13. CDR3 sequence (DNA): TGTGCCACCAGTGACCGTACACAGGGGGCATCTCGAGAGCAGTACGTC. This translates into CATSDRTQGASREQYV.

This clone was found a few times. The rearrangement uses TRBV27 and TRBJ1-2; D might be TRBD1 (5 bases). The CDR3 loop spans 13 amino acids. Germline V lookup: CDR1 MNHEY, CDR2 SMNVEV (reference sequence). The ends were cut back, 3 bases at V and 6 bases at J, with 11 bases in the middle. The CDR3 is CASSLGGFDGYTF. The DNA for the CDR3 is TGTGCCAGCAGTTTGGGGGGTTTTGATGGCTACACCTTC.

On this clone: The identical CDR3 is also encoded by other nucleotide sequences in the sample. The chain carries TRBV5-1 and TRBJ2-3; no clear D. This CDR3 is 13 amino acids long. Trimming stripped 0 bases from V and 1 base from J, with 3 bases between. CDR1 and CDR2 from the germline V gene are SGHRS and YFSETQ. The CDR3 spells CASSLAGTDTQYF. CDR3 nucleotide sequence: TGCGCCAGCAGCTTGGCCGGCACAGATACGCAGTATTTT.

V gene TRBV4-2 combines with J gene TRBJ1-4; maybe TRBD1 (6 bases). The CDR3 covers 16 residues. Germline V gene lookup returns CDR1 LGHNA and CDR2 YNFKEQ. V lost 11 bases to trimming and J lost 5 bases, with 24 bases between them. The DNA of the CDR3 is TGTGCCTCGACAGCTTACCCACAGGGTCTAAATGAAAAACTGTTTTTT. Its translation is CASTAYPQGLNEKLFF.

This rearrangement joins TRBV28 to TRBJ2-2, with D hard to call. Per germline, CDR1 MDHEN and CDR2 SYDVKM. Trimming cost V 3 bases and J 7 bases, with 3 bases left between them. This CDR3 is 11 amino acids long. For the CDR3, the DNA is TGTGCCAGCAGTTTTATCGGGGAGCTGTTTTTT. Protein: CASSFIGELFF.

V gene TRBV12-5 combines with J gene TRBJ2-3; no definite D call. The CDR3 covers 12 residues. V lost 1 base to trimming and J lost 3 bases, with 2 bases between them. Germline V CDR1 and CDR2: LGHNT, FRNRAP. CDR3 loop: CASGLATDTQYF. In nucleotides, the CDR3 is TGTGCTAGTGGTTTGGCAACAGATACGCAGTATTTT.

DNA of the CDR3: TGTGCCAGCAGTCTCGCGGGTCGCCCCGGGGAGCTGTTTTTT. Its translation: CASSLAGRPGELFF. This rearrangement joins TRBV5-4 to TRBJ2-2, with D possibly TRBD2 on 5 matching bases. The germline V gene encodes CDR1 SGHNT and CDR2 YYREEE (reference sequence). This CDR3 has 14 residues. The V and J ends lost 5 bases and 6 bases respectively, with 14 bases between them.

The CDR3, as DNA: TGTGCCAGCAGCCCGGGACTCCTCACCGGGGAGCTGTTTTTT. Its translation is CASSPGLLTGELFF. V usage is TRBV11-2 and J usage is TRBJ2-2, with a tentative D call TRBD2 (6 bases). V dropped 5 bases and J dropped 4 bases, with 11 bases sitting between them. The CDR3 runs 14 residues. In germline, CDR1 is SGHAT, CDR2 FQNNGV.

The CDR3 sequence is CASSSPYRTGHGISSYEQYV. The CDR3 DNA reads TGTGCCAGCAGTTCCCCGTACCGGACGGGACACGGTATAAGCTCCTACGAGCAGTACGTC. The V gene is TRBV6-2 or TRBV6-3, the J gene TRBJ2-7, with D perhaps matching TRBD1 (6 bases). There are 20 residues in the CDR3. Per the germline V gene, CDR1 is MNHEY and CDR2 is SVGEGT. V was clipped by 4 bases and J by 0 bases, with 28 bases between them.